This T cell receptor beta chain was retrieved from a study of human T cells and chemical hapten exposure. In the study overall: Donors were sensitized with 2% DPC on the upper inner arm. Per-sample TCR yield variation was attributed mainly to small pooled library volume differences. Notes on the study in general: The count of PT1 expanded TCRs correlated positively with patch test score.

TCRdb passed the RACE reads through MiXCR, listing each CDR3 protein once. The repertoire holds around 380,000 distinct CDR3 sequences, with approximately 5.1% as singletons. This clonotype appeared many times. No antigen is known for it. Regarding time point: patch test 1, 2 weeks after DPC sensitization. Treatment indicated: therapeutic diphenylcyclopropenone sensitization with weekly scalp DPC. Whole blood that had not been fractionated was the source of extracted total RNA. Germline assignment: CDR1 LNHDA and CDR2 SQIVND (reference sequence). There are 15 residues in the CDR3. After removal of 5 bases from V and 3 bases from J, the junction contained 5 bases not matched to a gene.

The chain carries TRBV19 and TRBJ2-2, with 8 bases lining up with TRBD2. The receptor's source is a woman aged 45-65 years with alopecia areata. Some clones in this sample may be carry-over from other donors' samples. The input for sequencing was whole blood, taken in connection with sensitization to the hapten diphenylcyclopropenone (DPC). Here the CDR3 reads CASSAASGYTGELFF. The CDR3 bases are TGTGCCAGTAGTGCCGCTAGCGGGTACACCGGGGAGCTGTTTTTT.